These T cell receptor beta chains were read from a single sample in a study of identical twins. From the 5' RACE reads, TCRdb called clonotypes with MiXCR, one entry per CDR3 protein. The sample has more than 1.5 million distinct CDR3 sequences, less than 40% seen once. The sequenced material came from cord blood. The source is a newborn girl in good health. The CDR3 runs from the conserved cysteine through the conserved F or W. Each record gives: clone size, D gene, J gene, V gene, CDR3 DNA, CDR3 protein. D genes are given only for firm matches. The size field is filled for only some rows; it gives once, few, many or a size class.

size: few
D: TRBD1
J: TRBJ2-1
V: TRBV24-1
DNA: TGTGCCACCAGTAGACAGGGGGGAAACAATGAGCAGTTCTTC
CDR3: CATSRQGGNNEQFF

size: few
D: -
J: TRBJ1-5
V: TRBV28
DNA: TGTGCCAGCAGTTTTGGGTTCGGAGGGAGCAATCAGCCCCAGCATTTT
CDR3: CASSFGFGGSNQPQHF

size: once
D: TRBD2
J: TRBJ2-1
V: TRBV3-1
DNA: TGTGCCGGCAGCCAAGTGCTAGCGGGGGGATACAATGAGCAGTTCTTC
CDR3: CAGSQVLAGGYNEQFF

size: -
D: -
J: TRBJ2-3
V: TRBV20-1
DNA: TGCAGTGCTGGATTGGATAGGACGCAGTATTTT
CDR3: CSAGLDRTQYF

size: few
D: -
J: TRBJ1-2
V: TRBV20-1
DNA: TGCAATGCTAGAAAAGCAGACAACTATGGCTACACCTTC
CDR3: CNARKADNYGYTF

size: -
D: TRBD1
J: TRBJ2-5
V: TRBV6-5
DNA: TGTGCCAGCAGTTACGGGCACAGGGGCAATGAGCAGTACTTC
CDR3: CASSYGHRGNEQYF

size: few
D: TRBD2
J: TRBJ2-5
V: TRBV5-1
DNA: TGCGCCAGCAGCTTGGGCGGGAGGTACCAAGAGACCCAGTACTTC
CDR3: CASSLGGRYQETQYF

size: -
D: TRBD1
J: TRBJ2-7
V: TRBV7-2
DNA: TGTGCCAGCAGCCCCGCGGGACAGGGCACCTACGAGCAGTACTTC
CDR3: CASSPAGQGTYEQYF

size: -
D: -
J: TRBJ1-1
V: TRBV5-1
DNA: TGCGCCAGCAGCCCCCCCGACTTCGAGGGGAACACTGAAGCTTTCTTT
CDR3: CASSPPDFEGNTEAFF

size: few
D: -
J: TRBJ1-6
V: TRBV20-1
DNA: TGCAGTGCTAGAGTTACTGCAGCATATTATTCACCCCTCCACTTT
CDR3: CSARVTAAYYSPLHF

size: -
D: TRBD2
J: TRBJ2-3
V: TRBV4-1
DNA: TGCGCCAGCAGCCTTTCTAGCGGAGATACGCAGTATTTT
CDR3: CASSLSSGDTQYF

size: -
D: -
J: TRBJ1-1
V: TRBV20-1
DNA: TGCAGTGCTAGGGCACAGGCCAACGCTGAAGCTTTCTTT
CDR3: CSARAQANAEAFF

size: few
D: -
J: TRBJ2-3
V: TRBV3-1
DNA: TGTGCCAGCAGCCCCTACCGGTCCAGTCGGAGCACAGATACGCAGTATTTT
CDR3: CASSPYRSSRSTDTQYF

size: few
D: TRBD1
J: TRBJ1-2
V: TRBV19
DNA: TGTGCCAGTACCAATGACAGGGGGCGCGGCTATGGCTACACCTTC
CDR3: CASTNDRGRGYGYTF

size: -
D: TRBD1
J: TRBJ1-1
V: TRBV19
DNA: TGTGCCAGTAGTATAGACGGACAGGTGGACCTGAACACTGAAGCTTTCTTT
CDR3: CASSIDGQVDLNTEAFF

size: -
D: -
J: TRBJ1-3
V: TRBV7-2
DNA: TGTGCCAGCAGCCCCTATGGTGGGGGAGGAAACACCATATATTTT
CDR3: CASSPYGGGGNTIYF

size: few
D: -
J: TRBJ2-7
V: TRBV28
DNA: TGTGCCAGCGTTTGGAGGGGATCCTACGAGCAGTACTTC
CDR3: CASVWRGSYEQYF